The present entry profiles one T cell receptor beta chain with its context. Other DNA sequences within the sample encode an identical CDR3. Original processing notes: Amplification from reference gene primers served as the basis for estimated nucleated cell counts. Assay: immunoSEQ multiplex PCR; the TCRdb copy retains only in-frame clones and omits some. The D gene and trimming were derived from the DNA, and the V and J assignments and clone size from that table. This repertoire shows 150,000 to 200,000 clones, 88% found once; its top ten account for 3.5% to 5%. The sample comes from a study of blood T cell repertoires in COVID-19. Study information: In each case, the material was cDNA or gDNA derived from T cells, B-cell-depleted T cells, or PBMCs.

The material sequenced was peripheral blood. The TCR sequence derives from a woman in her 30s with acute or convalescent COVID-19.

CDR3 DNA: TGTGCCAGCAGCTTGCGTAACACCATATATTTT. This sequence encodes CASSLRNTIYF. V and J are TRBV7-9 and TRBJ1-3; no clear D gene. The CDR3 is made up of 11 amino acids. Germline V gene lookup returns CDR1 SEHNR and CDR2 FQNEAQ (reference sequence). Trimming stripped 3 bases from V and 7 bases from J, with 4 bases between.